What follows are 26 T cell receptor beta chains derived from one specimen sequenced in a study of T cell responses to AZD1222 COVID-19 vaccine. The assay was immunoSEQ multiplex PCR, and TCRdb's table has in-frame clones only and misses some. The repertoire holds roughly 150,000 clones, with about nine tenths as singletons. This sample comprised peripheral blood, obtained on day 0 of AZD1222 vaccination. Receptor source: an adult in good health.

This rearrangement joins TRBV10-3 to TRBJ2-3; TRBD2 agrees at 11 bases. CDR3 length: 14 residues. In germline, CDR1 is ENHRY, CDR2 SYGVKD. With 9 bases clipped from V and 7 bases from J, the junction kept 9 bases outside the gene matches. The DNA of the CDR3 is TGTGCCATGGCTGCTAGCGGGAGGAGGAATACGCAGTATTTT. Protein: CAMAASGRRNTQYF.

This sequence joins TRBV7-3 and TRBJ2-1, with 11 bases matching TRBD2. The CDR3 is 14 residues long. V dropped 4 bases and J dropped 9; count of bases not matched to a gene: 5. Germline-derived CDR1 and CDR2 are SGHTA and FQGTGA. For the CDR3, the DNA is TGTGCCAGCAGCTCAGAGACTAGCGGGACTGAGCAGTTCTTC. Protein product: CASSSETSGTEQFF.

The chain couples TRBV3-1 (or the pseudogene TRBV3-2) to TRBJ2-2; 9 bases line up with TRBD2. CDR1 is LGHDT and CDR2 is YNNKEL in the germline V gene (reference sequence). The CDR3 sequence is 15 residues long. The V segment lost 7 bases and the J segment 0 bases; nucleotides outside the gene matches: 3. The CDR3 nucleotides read TGTGCCAGCACCGCGGGAGGGCCGAACACCGGGGAGCTGTTTTTT. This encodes CASTAGGPNTGELFF.

The CDR3 DNA reads as TGTGCCAGCAGCGTAAGGGGGTCTGGAAACACCATATATTTT. Protein: CASSVRGSGNTIYF. The J gene is TRBJ1-3, the V gene TRBV9, with D perhaps matching TRBD1 (6 bases). This CDR3 is built from 14 residues. In germline, CDR1 is SGDLS, CDR2 YYNGEE. V was clipped by 1 base and J by 1 base, with 6 bases between them.

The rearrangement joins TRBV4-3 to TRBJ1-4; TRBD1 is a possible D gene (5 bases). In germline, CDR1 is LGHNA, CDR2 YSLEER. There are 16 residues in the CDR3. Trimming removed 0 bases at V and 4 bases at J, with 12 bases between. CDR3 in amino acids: CASSQDRGTGNEKLFF. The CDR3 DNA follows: TGCGCCAGCAGCCAAGATCGAGGGACGGGTAATGAAAAACTGTTTTTT.

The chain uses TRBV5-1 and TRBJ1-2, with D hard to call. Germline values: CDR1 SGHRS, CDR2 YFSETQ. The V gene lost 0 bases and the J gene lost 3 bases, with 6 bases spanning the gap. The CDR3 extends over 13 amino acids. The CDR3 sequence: CASSLEGDYGYTF. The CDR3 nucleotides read TGCGCCAGCAGCTTGGAAGGAGACTATGGCTACACCTTC.

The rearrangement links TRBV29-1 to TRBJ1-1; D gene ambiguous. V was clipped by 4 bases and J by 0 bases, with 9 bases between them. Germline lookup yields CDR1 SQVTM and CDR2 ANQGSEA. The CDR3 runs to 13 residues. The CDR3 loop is CSVVGRMNTEAFF. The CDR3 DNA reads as TGCAGCGTTGTAGGTAGAATGAACACTGAAGCTTTCTTT. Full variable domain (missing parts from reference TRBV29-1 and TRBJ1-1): SAVISQKPSRDICQRGTSLTIQCQVDSQVTMMFWYRQQPGQSLTLIATANQGSEATYESGFVIDKFPISRPNLTFSTLTVSNMSPEDSSIYLCSVVGRMNTEAFFGQGTRLTVV.

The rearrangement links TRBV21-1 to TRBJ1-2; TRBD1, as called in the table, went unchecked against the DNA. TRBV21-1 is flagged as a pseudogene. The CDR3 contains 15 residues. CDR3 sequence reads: CASSKGAGAYYGYTF. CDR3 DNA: TGTGCCAGCAGCAAGGGGGCAGGGGCCTACTATGGCTACACCTTC.

CDR3 protein: CASSLVGTRDNEKLFF. The CDR3 DNA reads TGCGCCAGCAGCTTGGTGGGTACAAGGGATAATGAAAAACTGTTTTTT. This chain joins TRBV5-1 and TRBJ1-4, with D hard to call. Between the trimmed V and J ends, which lost 0 bases and 4 bases, there was a span of 13 bases. CDR1 and CDR2 (germline): SGHRS, YFSETQ. The CDR3 extends over 16 amino acids.

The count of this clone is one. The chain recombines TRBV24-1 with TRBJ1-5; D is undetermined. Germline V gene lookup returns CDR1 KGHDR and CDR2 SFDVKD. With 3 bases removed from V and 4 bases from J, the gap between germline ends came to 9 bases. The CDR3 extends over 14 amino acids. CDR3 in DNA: TGTGCCACCAGTGATCCCAGAACAAATCAGCCCCAGCATTTT. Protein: CATSDPRTNQPQHF.

The CDR3, as DNA: TGTGCCAGCAGCTTAGAGCAGGGGTGGGAGCAGTACTTC. Amino acids: CASSLEQGWEQYF. The J gene is TRBJ2-7, the V gene TRBV7-2; the D gene is possibly TRBD1 (6 bases). The CDR3 extends over 13 amino acids. CDR1 SGHTA and CDR2 FQGNSA come from the germline V gene. V was clipped by 1 base and J by 7 bases, with 11 bases between them.

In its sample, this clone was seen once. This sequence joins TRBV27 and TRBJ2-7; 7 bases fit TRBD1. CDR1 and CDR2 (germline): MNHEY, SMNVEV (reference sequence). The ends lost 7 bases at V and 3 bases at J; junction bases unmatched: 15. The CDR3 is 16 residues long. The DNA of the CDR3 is TGTGCCAGCACCCATCTTGGGGACAGCAAGATCTACGAGCAGTACTTC. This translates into CASTHLGDSKIYEQYF.

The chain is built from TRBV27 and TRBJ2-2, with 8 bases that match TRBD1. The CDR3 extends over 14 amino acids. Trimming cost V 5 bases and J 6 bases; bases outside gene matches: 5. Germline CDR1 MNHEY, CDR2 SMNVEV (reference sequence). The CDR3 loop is CASSDRGYAGELFF. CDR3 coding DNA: TGTGCCAGCAGTGACAGGGGATACGCCGGGGAGCTGTTTTTT.

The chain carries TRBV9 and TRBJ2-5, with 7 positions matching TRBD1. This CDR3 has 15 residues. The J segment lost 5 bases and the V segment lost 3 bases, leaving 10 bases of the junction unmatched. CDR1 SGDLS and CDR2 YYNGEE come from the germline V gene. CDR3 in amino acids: CASSAGRRQGETQYF. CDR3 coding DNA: TGTGCCAGCAGCGCCGGCCGAAGACAGGGCGAGACCCAGTACTTC.

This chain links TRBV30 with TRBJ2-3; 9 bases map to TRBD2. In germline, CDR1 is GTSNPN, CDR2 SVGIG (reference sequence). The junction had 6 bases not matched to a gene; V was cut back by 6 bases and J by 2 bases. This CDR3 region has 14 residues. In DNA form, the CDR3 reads TGTGCCTGTCGGCGGGGGGGAACCACAGATACGCAGTATTTT. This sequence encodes CACRRGGTTDTQYF. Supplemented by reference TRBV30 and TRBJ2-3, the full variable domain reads SQTIHQWPATLVQPVGSPLSLECTVEGTSNPNLYWYRQAAGRGLQLLFYSVGIGQISSEVPQNLSASRPQDRQFILSSKKLLLSDSGFYLCACRRGGTTDTQYFGPGTRLTVL.

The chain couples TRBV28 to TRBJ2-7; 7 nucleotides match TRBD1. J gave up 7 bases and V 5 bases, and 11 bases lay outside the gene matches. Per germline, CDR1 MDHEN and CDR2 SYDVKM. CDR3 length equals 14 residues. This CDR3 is CASSTNSGTVEQYF. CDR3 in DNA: TGTGCCAGCAGTACTAACTCCGGGACAGTTGAGCAGTACTTC.

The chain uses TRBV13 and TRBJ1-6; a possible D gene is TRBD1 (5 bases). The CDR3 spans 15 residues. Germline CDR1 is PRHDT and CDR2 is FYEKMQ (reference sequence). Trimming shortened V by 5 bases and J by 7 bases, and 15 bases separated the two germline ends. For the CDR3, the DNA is TGTGCCAGCAGCCACCCCCAGGGAAGGAATTCACCCCTCCACTTT. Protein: CASSHPQGRNSPLHF.

Here the CDR3 reads CATSRESARNTGELFF. The CDR3 DNA reads TGTGCCACCAGCAGAGAGAGCGCCAGGAACACCGGGGAGCTGTTTTTT. The chain links TRBV15 to TRBJ2-2, with unresolved D. The germline V gene has CDR1 LNHNV and CDR2 YYDKDF (reference sequence). This CDR3 has 16 amino acids. Trimming removed 0 bases at V and 1 base at J, with 9 bases between. Full variable domain (remainder filled in from reference TRBV15 and TRBJ2-2): DAMVIQNPRYQVTQFGKPVTLSCSQTLNHNVMYWYQQKSSQAPKLLFHYYDKDFNNEADTPDNFQSRRPNTSFCFLDIRSPGLGDTAMYLCATSRESARNTGELFFGEGSRLTVL.

The CDR3 loop reads CASSRDSQNTEAFF. The CDR3 coding sequence is TGTGCCAGCAGCCGGGACAGCCAGAACACTGAAGCTTTCTTT. The V and J genes are TRBV7-9 and TRBJ1-1, with 7 bases aligning to TRBD1. Germline lookup yields CDR1 SEHNR and CDR2 FQNEAQ (reference sequence). J was trimmed by 1 base and V by 5 bases; bases with no gene match: 4. The CDR3 loop spans 14 amino acids.

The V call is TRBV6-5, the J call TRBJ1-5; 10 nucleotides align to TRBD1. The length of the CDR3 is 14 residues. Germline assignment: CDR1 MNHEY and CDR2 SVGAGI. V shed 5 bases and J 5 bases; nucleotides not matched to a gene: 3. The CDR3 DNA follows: TGTGCCAGCAGTCGTGGACAGGGGGATCAGCCCCAGCATTTT. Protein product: CASSRGQGDQPQHF.

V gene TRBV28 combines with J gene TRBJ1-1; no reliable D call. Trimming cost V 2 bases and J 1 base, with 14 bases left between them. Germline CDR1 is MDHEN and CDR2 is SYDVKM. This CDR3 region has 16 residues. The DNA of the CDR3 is TGTGCCAGCAGTTTAGGAAAGAACCCCGGGAACACTGAAGCTTTCTTT. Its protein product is CASSLGKNPGNTEAFF.

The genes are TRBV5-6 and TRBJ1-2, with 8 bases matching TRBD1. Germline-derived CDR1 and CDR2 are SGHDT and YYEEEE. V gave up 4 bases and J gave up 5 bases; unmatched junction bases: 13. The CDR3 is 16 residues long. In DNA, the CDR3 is TGTGCCAGCAGCGGCAGCTACAGGGGGGTAAGGTATGGCTACACCTTC. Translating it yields CASSGSYRGVRYGYTF.

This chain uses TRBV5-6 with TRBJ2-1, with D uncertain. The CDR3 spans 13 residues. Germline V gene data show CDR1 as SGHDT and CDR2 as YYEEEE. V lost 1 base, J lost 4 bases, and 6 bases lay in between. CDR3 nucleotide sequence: TGTGCCAGCAGCTTGCTCCAGTACAATGAGCAGTTCTTC. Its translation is CASSLLQYNEQFF.

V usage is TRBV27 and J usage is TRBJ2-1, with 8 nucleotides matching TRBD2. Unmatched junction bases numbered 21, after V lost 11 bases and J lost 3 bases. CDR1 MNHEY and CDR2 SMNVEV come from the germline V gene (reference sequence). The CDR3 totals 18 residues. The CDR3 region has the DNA TGTGCCGAGCAGTTTGGGGGTATTAGCGGGATAGTCTACAATGAGCAGTTCTTC. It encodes CAEQFGGISGIVYNEQFF.

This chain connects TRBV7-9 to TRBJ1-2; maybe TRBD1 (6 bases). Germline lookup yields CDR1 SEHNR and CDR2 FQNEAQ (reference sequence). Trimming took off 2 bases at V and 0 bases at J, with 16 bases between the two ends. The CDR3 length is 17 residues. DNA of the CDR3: TGTGCCAGCAGCTTAAGTTGGGGGCTCGATCCTAACTATGGCTACACCTTC. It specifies CASSLSWGLDPNYGYTF.

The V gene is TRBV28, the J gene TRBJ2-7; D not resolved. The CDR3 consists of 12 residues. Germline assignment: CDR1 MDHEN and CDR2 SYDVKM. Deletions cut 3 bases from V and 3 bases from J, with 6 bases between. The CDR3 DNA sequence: TGTGCCAGCAGTTTTCTGAACTACGAGCAGTACTTC. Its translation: CASSFLNYEQYF.